This T cell receptor beta chain was identified during a study of blood T cell repertoires in COVID-19. Study overall: There were acute and convalescent COVID-19 samples, and they came from the United States, Italy and Spain. T cells, B-cell-depleted T cells, or PBMCs supplied cDNA or gDNA.

In the original processing: From reference gene primer amplification, estimates of nucleated cell counts were derived. Produced via immunoSEQ multiplex PCR; TCRdb's table is partial and in-frame only. V and J calls and clone size are given by that table; D and trimming were obtained from the DNA. The table records 250,000 to 350,000 clones, roughly 83% of them present only once. Enrollment of patients from Seattle took place during active infection, with longitudinal follow-up. The CDR3 contains 20 residues. The germline CDR1 and CDR2 sequences are MNHNS and SASEGT. V trimming: 2 bases; J trimming: 7 bases; junction bases outside the gene matches: 22.

The sequenced sample consisted of peripheral blood. The chain is built from TRBV6-1 and TRBJ2-1; 8 nucleotides match TRBD2. The sequence was obtained from a human donor with COVID-19, enrolled during active disease. The donor label of this sample is uncertain. The CDR3 DNA reads as TGTGCCAGCAGTGAATTGAGCCAAGGGGCGAGCGGGAGTCAGAAAAATGAGCAGTTCTTC. Translation: CASSELSQGASGSQKNEQFF.